The 31 T cell receptor beta chains in this list originate from one sample, sequenced in a study of blood T cell repertoires in COVID-19. Sequencing was performed with immunoSEQ multiplex PCR; in TCRdb, only in-frame clones are kept and a portion is missing. This table has about 85,000 clones, roughly 89% appearing once. Sequenced sample: peripheral blood. The source of these receptors is a man over 45 with acute or convalescent COVID-19.

The gene calls are TRBV5-6 and TRBJ2-5; 7 nucleotides match TRBD2. From germline, CDR1 is SGHDT and CDR2 YYEEEE. With 4 bases clipped from V and 1 base from J, the junction kept 4 bases outside the gene matches. CDR3 length: 14 amino acids. The CDR3 loop reads CASSPPSGQETQYF. The CDR3 DNA is TGTGCCAGCAGCCCTCCTAGCGGCCAAGAGACCCAGTACTTC.

This chain connects TRBV4-3 to TRBJ2-6; D not certain. There are 14 residues in the CDR3. Germline V gene lookup returns CDR1 LGHNA and CDR2 YSLEER. V lost 4 bases to trimming and J lost 1 base, with 5 bases between them. The CDR3 loop reads CASSRTSGANVLTF. CDR3 sequence (DNA): TGCGCCAGCAGCCGCACATCTGGGGCCAACGTCCTGACTTTC.

V and J are TRBV19 and TRBJ2-2; TRBD2 matches 9 bases. Germline V CDR1 and CDR2: LNHDA, SQIVND (reference sequence). The CDR3 sequence is 15 residues long. V trimming: 3 bases; J trimming: 13 bases; junction bases outside the gene matches: 12. The CDR3 is CASSMRLAGDQRLFF. CDR3 nucleotides: TGTGCCAGTAGTATGCGGTTAGCGGGGGACCAAAGGCTGTTTTTT.

The chain combines TRBV15 with TRBJ1-1; a weak D match, TRBD1 (5 bases). The CDR3 is 12 amino acids. Trimming took off 8 bases at V and 4 bases at J, with 11 bases between the two ends. The V gene's germline CDR1 is LNHNV and CDR2 YYDKDF (reference sequence). The CDR3 DNA sequence: TGTGCCACCCACGGGGGGAGCACTGAAGCTTTCTTT. Protein: CATHGGSTEAFF. Together with reference TRBV15 and TRBJ1-1, the CDR3 gives the full variable domain: DAMVIQNPRYQVTQFGKPVTLSCSQTLNHNVMYWYQQKSSQAPKLLFHYYDKDFNNEADTPDNFQSRRPNTSFCFLDIRSPGLGDTAMYLCATHGGSTEAFFGQGTRLTVV.

The chain couples TRBV4-3 to TRBJ1-2; a weak D match, TRBD1 (5 bases). The V gene lost 1 base and the J gene lost 4 bases, with 16 bases spanning the gap. Germline CDR1 is LGHNA and CDR2 is YSLEER. The CDR3 has 16 amino acids. CDR3 sequence reads: CASSQVGVSTVYGYTF. CDR3 DNA: TGCGCCAGCAGCCAAGTAGGGGTCAGCACTGTCTATGGCTACACCTTC.

V usage is TRBV2 and J usage is TRBJ2-1; maybe TRBD2 (5 bases). The germline V gene has CDR1 SNHLY and CDR2 FYNNEI. The CDR3 is 14 residues long. Deletions cut 4 bases from V and 4 bases from J, with 11 bases between. The CDR3 sequence is CASSGSGDYNEQFF. The CDR3 DNA reads as TGTGCCAGCAGTGGCAGCGGAGATTACAATGAGCAGTTCTTC.

The CDR3 region is CASSKGLAGSTDTQYF. CDR3 bases: TGTGCCAGCAGCAAGGGACTAGCGGGTAGCACAGATACGCAGTATTTT. The V call is TRBV5-4, the J call TRBJ2-3; 12 bases are shared with TRBD2. Losses at the gene ends were 4 bases for V and 0 bases for J; bases not matched to a gene: 3. CDR1 and CDR2 from the germline V gene are SGHNT and YYREEE (reference sequence). This CDR3 has 16 amino acids.

The rearrangement links TRBV7-2 to TRBJ1-1; D gene ambiguous. Deletions cut 1 base from V and 1 base from J, with 7 bases between. CDR1 is SGHTA, CDR2 FQGNSA, per germline. The CDR3 length is 14 residues. CDR3 bases: TGTGCCAGCAGCTTAGTACATCCGAACACTGAAGCTTTCTTT. This gives the protein CASSLVHPNTEAFF.

The chain is built from TRBV4-1 and TRBJ1-3, with 7 bases that match TRBD1. This CDR3 has 17 amino acids. V dropped 3 bases and J dropped 0; count of bases not matched to a gene: 8. CDR1 is MGHRA, CDR2 YSYEKL, per germline. Here the CDR3 DNA reads TGCGCCAGCAGCCAGGGGGACAGCACTTTCTCTGGAAACACCATATATTTT. It is translated as CASSQGDSTFSGNTIYF.

This chain uses TRBV25-1 with TRBJ1-4; 11 bases align to TRBD1. CDR1 MGHDK and CDR2 SYGVNS come from the germline V gene. This CDR3 is 15 amino acids long. Trimming cost V 4 bases and J 10 bases; bases outside gene matches: 8. The CDR3 region is CASSAGQGALGKLFF. The CDR3 DNA sequence: TGTGCCAGCAGTGCCGGACAGGGGGCGCTGGGAAAACTGTTTTTT.

This clone appeared a single time. This chain uses TRBV5-6 with TRBJ2-5; 8 bases are a match to TRBD2. The CDR3 extends over 15 amino acids. Germline V lookup: CDR1 SGHDT, CDR2 YYEEEE. V shed 1 base and J 4 bases; nucleotides not matched to a gene: 6. For the CDR3, the DNA is TGTGCCAGCAGCTTGTTAGCGGGAAGTCCAGAGACCCAGTACTTC. This translates into CASSLLAGSPETQYF.

The chain recombines TRBV29-1 with TRBJ1-1; no definite D call. V was pared by 6 bases and J by 0 bases, with 11 bases between. Germline loops: CDR1 SQVTM, CDR2 ANQGSEA. The CDR3 contains 13 residues. CDR3 loop: CSVEEALNTEAFF. The CDR3 DNA sequence: TGCAGCGTCGAGGAGGCCCTGAACACTGAAGCTTTCTTT.

The gene calls are TRBV1 and TRBJ1-5; whether TRBD1, the table's D call, matches the DNA was not checked. TRBV1 is recorded as a pseudogene. There are 17 residues in the CDR3. For the CDR3, the DNA is TGCACCAGCAGCCAAGAACCACAGGGGGATAGCAATCAGCCCCAGCATTTT. It is translated as CTSSQEPQGDSNQPQHF.

The chain joins TRBV29-1 to TRBJ1-4; 10 positions match TRBD1. CDR1 is SQVTM and CDR2 is ANQGSEA in the germline V gene. V shed 7 bases, J shed 4 bases, and the junction held 9 bases outside the gene matches. The CDR3 spans 15 residues. The CDR3 bases are TGCAGCGCCCGGGACAGGGGTGTCGGTAATGAAAAACTGTTTTTT. Protein sequence: CSARDRGVGNEKLFF.

The rearrangement uses TRBV9 and TRBJ1-4, with 9 nucleotides matching TRBD1. The CDR3 has 15 residues. The germline V gene encodes CDR1 SGDLS and CDR2 YYNGEE. The V and J ends lost 0 bases and 6 bases, in that order; junction bases with no gene match: 3. The DNA for the CDR3 is TGTGCCAGCAGCGTAGGGACAGGGGAAGATGAAAAACTGTTTTTT. It specifies CASSVGTGEDEKLFF. Full variable domain (outside the CDR3, taken from reference TRBV9 and TRBJ1-4): DSGVTQTPKHLITATGQRVTLRCSPRSGDLSVYWYQQSLDQGLQFLIQYYNGEERAKGNILERFSAQQFPDLHSELNLSSLELGDSALYFCASSVGTGEDEKLFFGSGTQLSVL.

This sequence joins TRBV28 and TRBJ1-2; no reliable D call. The CDR3 extends over 12 amino acids. V lost 8 bases and J 0 bases, leaving 7 bases between the germline ends. Germline V gene data show CDR1 as MDHEN and CDR2 as SYDVKM. The DNA for the CDR3 is TGTGCCAGCCAGGAAGCTAACTATGGCTACACCTTC. Translation: CASQEANYGYTF.

This rearrangement joins TRBV7-9 to TRBJ2-1, with 8 bases fitting TRBD2. The CDR3 length is 15 residues. With V trimmed by 3 bases and J by 7 bases, 8 bases remained unmatched. In germline, CDR1 is SEHNR, CDR2 FQNEAQ (reference sequence). In DNA, the CDR3 is TGTGCCAGCAGCTTTTGGTCTAGCGGGCTAAATGAGCAGTTCTTC. This codes for CASSFWSSGLNEQFF. Looking up the rest from reference TRBV7-9 and TRBJ2-1 gives the full variable domain: DTGVSQNPRHKITKRGQNVTFRCDPISEHNRLYWYRQTLGQGPEFLTYFQNEAQLEKSRLLSDRFSAERPKGSFSTLEIQRTEQGDSAMYLCASSFWSSGLNEQFFGPGTRLTVL.

The CDR3: CASSPGTVNTEAFF. The CDR3 coding sequence is TGTGCCAGCTCCCCGGGGACAGTGAACACTGAAGCTTTCTTT. The V call is TRBV18, the J call TRBJ1-1, with TRBD1 matching 7 bases. V dropped 6 bases and J dropped 0; count of bases not matched to a gene: 4. The CDR3 contains 14 residues. The germline V gene has CDR1 KGHSH and CDR2 LQKENI.

This clone is a singleton in its sample. V gene TRBV19 combines with J gene TRBJ1-5; no firm D call. The CDR3 covers 15 residues. Germline CDR1 reads LNHDA; CDR2 reads SQIVND (reference sequence). V was shortened by 4 bases and J by 7 bases, with 17 bases between the two germline ends. CDR3 in DNA: TGTGCCAGTAGTAATTTTGGGAGTGAAGGGCAGCCCCAGCATTTT. This sequence encodes CASSNFGSEGQPQHF.

V usage is TRBV5-8 and J usage is TRBJ1-1; 7 bases are shared with TRBD1. V shed 0 bases, J shed 5 bases, and the junction held 10 bases outside the gene matches. The CDR3 has 16 residues. CDR1 is SGHTS and CDR2 is YDEGEE in the germline V gene. In DNA form, the CDR3 reads TGTGCCAGCAGCTTGGGGACAGGCACAATTGGGACTGAAGCTTTCTTT. It is translated as CASSLGTGTIGTEAFF.

The V call is TRBV7-2, the J call TRBJ2-7; 8 nucleotides agree with TRBD1. There are 13 residues in the CDR3. Germline V CDR1 and CDR2: SGHTA, FQGNSA. V shed 3 bases, J shed 3 bases, and the junction held 1 base outside the gene matches. CDR3 DNA: TGTGCCAGCAGCTTCGGGACAGGCTACGAGCAGTACGTC. Its translation is CASSFGTGYEQYV.

The chain has TRBV5-1 and TRBJ2-1; no clear D. Trimming cost V 0 bases and J 7 bases, with 8 bases left between them. The CDR3 is made up of 13 amino acids. The germline gives CDR1 SGHRS, CDR2 YFSETQ. The CDR3 sequence: CASSLDSWNEQFF. CDR3 DNA: TGCGCCAGCAGCTTGGATAGCTGGAATGAGCAGTTCTTC.

This chain uses TRBV6-2 or TRBV6-3 with TRBJ2-1; 11 positions match TRBD2. The length of the CDR3 is 18 residues. The ends lost 5 bases at V and 6 bases at J; junction bases unmatched: 15. CDR1 is MNHEY and CDR2 is SVGEGT in the germline V gene. The CDR3 is CASSATRRLAGNTNEQFF. DNA for the CDR3: TGTGCCAGCAGTGCAACCCGCCGACTAGCGGGGAACACCAATGAGCAGTTCTTC.

This chain links TRBV5-1 with TRBJ2-7, with D possibly TRBD1 on 6 matching bases. The CDR3 runs 16 residues. Per germline, CDR1 SGHRS and CDR2 YFSETQ. The germline V and J ends were trimmed by 3 bases and 1 base, with 17 bases remaining between them. The CDR3 loop is CASSWTLTGLSYEQYF. The CDR3 nucleotides read TGCGCCAGCAGCTGGACCCTGACAGGTCTATCCTACGAGCAGTACTTC.

V gene TRBV27 combines with J gene TRBJ1-2; D unresolved. The V and J ends lost 2 bases and 8 bases respectively, with 21 bases between them. The germline CDR1 and CDR2 sequences are MNHEY and SMNVEV (reference sequence). The CDR3 consists of 16 residues. CDR3 sequence reads: CASSLDLGSSFQGYTF. Written as DNA, the CDR3 is TGTGCCAGCAGTTTAGACTTGGGGAGCAGTTTTCAGGGCTACACCTTC.

The rearrangement joins TRBV3-1 (or the pseudogene TRBV3-2) to TRBJ1-2; D is unresolved. Germline V gives CDR1 LGHDT, CDR2 YNNKEL (reference sequence). Trimming shortened V by 4 bases and J by 0 bases, and 9 bases separated the two germline ends. This CDR3 is built from 14 residues. CDR3 coding DNA: TGTGCCAGCAGCCTACCAGAAGCTAACTATGGCTACACCTTC. It specifies CASSLPEANYGYTF.

The chain recombines TRBV15 with TRBJ1-2; 7 nucleotides match TRBD1. The germline CDR1 and CDR2 sequences are LNHNV and YYDKDF (reference sequence). V shed 0 bases, J shed 4 bases, and the junction held 2 bases outside the gene matches. The CDR3 totals 14 residues. DNA of the CDR3: TGTGCCACCAGCAGAGACAGGGGGGCCTATGGCTACACCTTC. Translated, it gives CATSRDRGAYGYTF.

The chain uses TRBV12-5 and TRBJ1-2, with a tentative D call TRBD1 (6 bases). V shed 10 bases and J shed 10 bases, with 22 bases lying between them. This CDR3 is built from 13 residues. CDR1 and CDR2 (germline): LGHNT, FRNRAP. The CDR3 region is CAIRSTGGLDYTF. DNA of the CDR3: TGTGCTATCCGATCGACAGGCGGCTTGGACTACACCTTC.

The chain's CDR3 is CASGQGKGNTIYF. The CDR3 coding sequence is TGTGCCAGCGGACAGGGGAAAGGAAACACCATATATTTT. The chain couples TRBV19 to TRBJ1-3, with TRBD1 matching over 9 bases. Germline assignment: CDR1 LNHDA and CDR2 SQIVND (reference sequence). CDR3 length: 13 residues. The junction had 4 bases not matched to a gene; V was cut back by 9 bases and J by 4 bases.

CDR3 residues: CASSSGQANTGELFF. CDR3 sequence (DNA): TGTGCCAGCAGTTCGGGACAGGCGAACACCGGGGAGCTGTTTTTT. This chain uses TRBV27 with TRBJ2-2, with 8 bases matching TRBD1. The CDR3 is made up of 15 amino acids. With V trimmed by 4 bases and J by 0 bases, 1 base remained unmatched. CDR1 and CDR2 (germline): MNHEY, SMNVEV (reference sequence).

This chain links TRBV5-1 with TRBJ1-2; D is possibly TRBD1 (5 bases). CDR1 and CDR2 from the germline V gene are SGHRS and YFSETQ. The CDR3 length is 14 residues. V gave up 4 bases and J gave up 1 base, with 11 bases separating them. CDR3 sequence reads: CASSPLTDNYGYTF. CDR3 DNA: TGCGCCAGCAGCCCTTTGACAGATAACTATGGCTACACCTTC.